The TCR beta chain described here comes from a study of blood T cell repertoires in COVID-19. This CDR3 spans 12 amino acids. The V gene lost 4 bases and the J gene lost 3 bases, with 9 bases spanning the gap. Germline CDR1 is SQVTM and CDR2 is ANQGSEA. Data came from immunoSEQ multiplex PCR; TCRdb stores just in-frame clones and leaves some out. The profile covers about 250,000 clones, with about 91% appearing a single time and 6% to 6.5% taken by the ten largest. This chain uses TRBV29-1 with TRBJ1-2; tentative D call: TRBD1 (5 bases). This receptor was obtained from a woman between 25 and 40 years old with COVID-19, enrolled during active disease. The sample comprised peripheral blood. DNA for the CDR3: TGCAGCGTTGGGGGGGGTGACTATGGCTACACCTTC. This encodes CSVGGGDYGYTF.